A single sample gave rise to the 3 T cell receptor beta chains below, sequenced in a study of CD8 T cells in ankylosing spondylitis. TCRdb used MiXCR to reprocess the 5' RACE reads, holding one entry per CDR3 protein. The table has about 150,000 distinct CDR3 sequences, roughly 44% seen once; the top ten hold roughly 15%. The sample comprised synovial fluid, either unsorted or a sorted T cell fraction (not recorded which). These receptors were collected from a male donor with ankylosing spondylitis.

The V call is TRBV6-1, the J call TRBJ1-1, with 10 nucleotides matching TRBD1. Germline trimming cut 6 bases from V and 1 base from J; bases unmatched to any gene: 17. This CDR3 has 19 amino acids. CDR1 is MNHNS, CDR2 SASEGT, per germline. CDR3 in amino acids: CASSTYRDRGRQRNTEAFF. The CDR3 DNA reads as TGTGCCAGCAGCACGTACCGGGACAGGGGACGGCAGCGGAACACTGAAGCTTTCTTT.

The V and J genes are TRBV9 and TRBJ1-3; no clear D. The CDR3 has 15 amino acids. Trimming shortened V by 2 bases and J by 2 bases, and 11 bases separated the two germline ends. CDR1 and CDR2 from the germline V gene are SGDLS and YYNGEE. The CDR3 here is CASSVAGSPGNTIYF. DNA for the CDR3: TGTGCCAGCAGCGTCGCTGGGAGTCCTGGAAACACCATATATTTT.

This chain uses TRBV20-1 with TRBJ1-3; D is ambiguous. Trimming left V 1 base short and J 4 bases short, with 14 bases between. The CDR3 loop spans 15 amino acids. Germline-derived CDR1 and CDR2 are DFQATT and SNEGSKA (reference sequence). The CDR3 protein is CSARVGEAAGNTIYF. The CDR3 DNA is TGCAGTGCTAGAGTCGGGGAGGCGGCCGGAAACACCATATATTTT.